This TCR beta chain was sequenced in a study of cytomegalovirus exposure and HLA in healthy donors. Whole-study context: A prior study identified 100 million to 130 million unique TCR beta sequences from 200 million or so T cells.

V was cut by 0 bases and J by 1 base, with 3 bases left in between. The CDR3 runs to 13 residues. CDR1 and CDR2 from the germline V gene are LGHNA and YSLEER. Regarding the study as a whole: In a later analysis, HLA-associated TCR beta chains were more clonally expanded than equally common others.

With regard to this clone: Antigen unknown.

The PCR used 60 Vbeta and 13 Jbeta primers. TCRdb's table, derived via immunoSEQ multiplex PCR, lists solely in-frame clones and lacks some. The sample lists 110,000 to 150,000 clones, around 79% seen once, with approximately 1.5% in the top ten. The chain is built from TRBV4-3 and TRBJ1-2; no clear D. Sequencing used PBMCs. The source of this sequence is a woman between 25 and 40 years old in good health and CMV-seronegative. This chain's CDR3 is CASSQDRNYGYTF. The CDR3 nucleotides read TGCGCCAGCAGCCAAGACCGTAACTATGGCTACACCTTC.